This T cell receptor (beta chain) was sequenced during a study of beta chain features in type 1 diabetes. Whole-study results and caveats: Moderate yet significant TCRB CDR3 shortening was seen in Type 1 diabetes patients in all four CD4+ subsets.

Turning to this clone: Its antigen is still unknown.

Expressed TCRB transcripts were sequenced because the isolated RNA had all been reverse transcribed beforehand. This table comes from immunoSEQ multiplex PCR, and its TCRdb copy is limited to in-frame clones, with some not included. The top ten clones hold about 0.03% of a sample with approximately 250,000 clones, about 9.3% of them seen once. V was clipped by 4 bases and J by 2 bases, with 24 bases between them. The germline V gene has CDR1 MGHRA and CDR2 YSYEKL. CDR3 length: 20 amino acids. The clonotype comes from a woman aged 18-29 years in good health. The sequenced sample was naive CD4+ T cells from blood. The chain combines TRBV4-1 with TRBJ2-6, with D possibly being TRBD1 (6 bases). The CDR3: CASSLGTIFYSRPGANVLTF. CDR3 DNA: TGCGCCAGCAGCCTCGGGACAATTTTCTACAGCCGCCCTGGGGCCAACGTCCTGACTTTC.